The 21 T cell receptor beta chains below come from one sample, sequenced in a study of cytomegalovirus exposure and HLA in healthy donors. It was with 60 Vbeta and 13 Jbeta primers that the PCR ran. Sequencing used immunoSEQ multiplex PCR; TCRdb keeps in-frame clones, though not all of them. The sample has fewer than 110,000 clones. The source material was PBMCs. The receptors shown here come from a man aged 35-49 years in good health and CMV-seronegative.

V usage is TRBV10-3 and J usage is TRBJ2-7; TRBD2 might be the D (6 bases). Trimming took off 10 bases at V and 0 bases at J, with 13 bases between the two ends. The CDR3 sequence is 13 residues long. Germline CDR1 is ENHRY and CDR2 is SYGVKD. CDR3 sequence: CATLAQNSYEQYF. DNA for the CDR3: TGTGCCACCCTAGCGCAAAACTCCTACGAGCAGTACTTC.

V usage is TRBV14 and J usage is TRBJ2-5; TRBD2 agrees at 11 bases. In germline, CDR1 is SGHDN, CDR2 FVKESK. J gave up 5 bases and V 1 base, and 3 bases lay outside the gene matches. The CDR3 consists of 15 residues. The CDR3 spells CASSQGLAGSETQYF. In DNA, the CDR3 is TGTGCCAGCAGCCAAGGACTAGCGGGATCTGAGACCCAGTACTTC.

This chain connects TRBV28 to TRBJ1-4; D ambiguous. Germline V gene sequence: CDR1 MDHEN, CDR2 SYDVKM. The CDR3 covers 14 residues. Trimming shortened V by 3 bases and J by 0 bases, and 5 bases separated the two germline ends. This CDR3 is CASSFTATNEKLFF. DNA of the CDR3: TGTGCCAGCAGTTTTACGGCAACTAATGAAAAACTGTTTTTT. The full variable domain, with the rest looked up from reference TRBV28 and TRBJ1-4, is DVKVTQSSRYLVKRTGEKVFLECVQDMDHENMFWYRQDPGLGLRLIYFSYDVKMKEKGDIPEGYSVSREKKERFSLILESASTNQTSMYLCASSFTATNEKLFFGSGTQLSVL.

The rearrangement links TRBV10-3 to TRBJ2-4; 16 nucleotides agree with TRBD2. This CDR3 comprises 16 residues. The V segment lost 6 bases and the J segment 5 bases; nucleotides outside the gene matches: 4. Germline V lookup: CDR1 ENHRY, CDR2 SYGVKD. The CDR3 loop reads CAIRSGLAGGENIQYF. The CDR3 DNA sequence: TGTGCCATCAGATCGGGACTAGCGGGGGGGGAAAACATTCAGTACTTC.

The V and J genes are TRBV4-1 and TRBJ2-5; TRBD2 is a possible D gene (6 bases). The CDR3 is 15 residues long. Trimming stripped 2 bases from V and 5 bases from J, with 15 bases between. CDR1 and CDR2 (germline): MGHRA, YSYEKL. CDR3 in amino acids: CASSQFPQGGETQYF. The CDR3 DNA reads TGCGCCAGCAGCCAATTCCCCCAGGGAGGTGAGACCCAGTACTTC.

The chain is built from TRBV7-2 and TRBJ1-1, with a tentative D call TRBD1 (6 bases). V was trimmed by 5 bases and J by 10 bases, leaving 14 bases between them. The CDR3 sequence is 12 residues long. CDR1 and CDR2 from the germline V gene are SGHTA and FQGNSA. The CDR3 coding sequence is TGTGCCAGCAGCCCCAAACCAGGGGTAGCTTTCTTT. It is translated as CASSPKPGVAFF.

V and J are TRBV10-3 and TRBJ2-2; TRBD1 aligns across 9 bases. CDR1 is ENHRY, CDR2 SYGVKD, per germline. The CDR3 has 15 residues. V lost 10 bases, J lost 4 bases, and 10 bases stayed unmatched. The CDR3 DNA is TGTGCCACCGCAACAGGGGGCACGGGCACCGGGGAGCTGTTTTTT. Its translation is CATATGGTGTGELFF.

This chain connects TRBV10-1 to TRBJ1-3, with no clear D. The V end was cut by 4 bases, the J end by 0 bases, with 7 bases between. Per the germline V gene, CDR1 is WNHNN and CDR2 is SYGVQD (reference sequence). CDR3 length: 14 amino acids. The CDR3 bases are TGCGCCAGCAGTGTTAGCCGCTCTGGAAACACCATATATTTT. Its translation: CASSVSRSGNTIYF.

The CDR3 region has the DNA TGTGCCAGCAGTGTGAGAGCCACCGGGGAGCTGTTTTTT. Its protein product is CASSVRATGELFF. The gene calls are TRBV2 and TRBJ2-2, with D unclear. The length of the CDR3 is 13 residues. Per the germline V gene, CDR1 is SNHLY and CDR2 is FYNNEI. Trimming cost V 4 bases and J 4 bases, with 7 bases left between them.

The chain uses TRBV19 and TRBJ1-2; 8 positions match TRBD1. The germline V gene encodes CDR1 LNHDA and CDR2 SQIVND (reference sequence). The CDR3 has 16 amino acids. V lost 5 bases, J lost 6 bases, and 14 bases stayed unmatched. For the CDR3, the DNA is TGTGCCAGTAGTCCACGACAGGGGAGGAATCTTAATGGCTACACCTTC. This gives the protein CASSPRQGRNLNGYTF.

The CDR3 here is CASSFRTGSTGELFF. In nucleotides, the CDR3 is TGTGCCAGCAGCTTTAGGACAGGGAGCACCGGGGAGCTGTTTTTT. This chain uses TRBV7-6 with TRBJ2-2; 8 bases fit TRBD1. Germline V lookup: CDR1 SGHVS, CDR2 FNYEAQ. The CDR3 runs to 15 residues. J was trimmed by 4 bases and V by 3 bases; bases with no gene match: 4.

J is TRBJ2-2 and V is TRBV27; D is perhaps TRBD1 (6 bases). Per germline, CDR1 MNHEY and CDR2 SMNVEV (reference sequence). The V end was cut by 4 bases, the J end by 6 bases, with 15 bases between. This CDR3 has 15 residues. CDR3 residues: CASSSTGMGAGELFF. CDR3 nucleotide sequence: TGTGCCAGCAGTTCCACAGGGATGGGGGCCGGGGAGCTGTTTTTT.

The chain joins TRBV7-8 to TRBJ1-2, with TRBD1 matching over 7 bases. The trim removed 0 bases at V and 7 bases at J, leaving 2 bases unmatched. The CDR3 runs 13 residues. The germline gives CDR1 SGHVS, CDR2 FQNEAQ. CDR3 coding DNA: TGTGCCAGCAGCTTAGCAGACAGGGTTGGCTACACCTTC. Its protein product is CASSLADRVGYTF. The whole variable domain, remainder taken from reference TRBV7-8 and TRBJ1-2, is GAGVSQSPRYKVAKRGQDVALRCDPISGHVSLFWYQQALGQGPEFLTYFQNEAQLDKSGLPSDRFFAERPEGSVSTLKIQRTQQEDSAVYLCASSLADRVGYTFGSGTRLTVV.

The rearrangement uses TRBV21-1 and TRBJ1-4; the table gives TRBD1 as D, unverified against the DNA. TRBV21-1 constitutes a pseudogene. The CDR3 spans 15 residues. CDR3 sequence reads: CASQGTGGSNEKLFF. The CDR3 DNA sequence: TGTGCCAGCCAGGGGACAGGGGGCTCCAATGAAAAACTGTTTTTT.

The CDR3 sequence is CASTTLEGGLNEQFF. The CDR3 bases are TGTGCCAGTACCACGCTCGAGGGAGGACTTAATGAGCAGTTCTTC. The chain combines TRBV19 with TRBJ2-1; tentative D call: TRBD2 (6 bases). Trimming took off 7 bases at V and 7 bases at J, with 20 bases between the two ends. CDR1 is LNHDA and CDR2 is SQIVND in the germline V gene (reference sequence). This CDR3 spans 15 amino acids.

This chain uses TRBV10-2 with TRBJ2-1, with TRBD2 identical over 8 bases. The CDR3 consists of 14 residues. V was clipped by 4 bases and J by 12 bases; unmatched bases: 11. Germline lookup yields CDR1 WSHSY and CDR2 SAAADI. The CDR3 reads CASSVRGSGVWQFF. CDR3 DNA sequence: TGCGCCAGCAGTGTTCGGGGTAGCGGGGTGTGGCAGTTCTTC.

The V call is TRBV25-1, the J call TRBJ1-2, with TRBD1 matching 12 bases. Germline CDR1 and CDR2: MGHDK and SYGVNS. The length of the CDR3 is 15 residues. J lost 6 bases, V lost 7 bases, and 9 bases had no gene match. CDR3 DNA sequence: TGTGCCAGCACCTCAGGGGACAGGGGGCCCAATGGCTACACCTTC. Its protein product is CASTSGDRGPNGYTF.

V is TRBV7-2 and J is TRBJ2-7; perhaps TRBD2 as D (7 bases). There are 15 residues in the CDR3. Germline values: CDR1 SGHTA, CDR2 FQGNSA. Trimming cost V 2 bases and J 0 bases, with 11 bases left between them. This CDR3 is CASSLRGGTSYEQYF. DNA of the CDR3: TGTGCCAGCAGCTTAAGGGGGGGAACCTCCTACGAGCAGTACTTC. The whole variable domain, remainder taken from reference TRBV7-2 and TRBJ2-7, is GAGVSQSPSNKVTEKGKDVELRCDPISGHTALYWYRQSLGQGLEFLIYFQGNSAPDKSGLPSDRFSAERTGGSVSTLTIQRTQQEDSAVYLCASSLRGGTSYEQYFGPGTRLTVT.

The chain uses TRBV9 and TRBJ2-3, with 7 bases fitting TRBD2. The germline V gene has CDR1 SGDLS and CDR2 YYNGEE. The V and J ends lost 8 bases and 2 bases, in that order; junction bases with no gene match: 5. The CDR3 consists of 13 residues. CDR3 sequence reads: CASASGNTDTQYF. The DNA of the CDR3 is TGTGCCAGTGCTAGCGGAAACACAGATACGCAGTATTTT.

The rearrangement links TRBV9 to TRBJ2-5, with a weak D call TRBD2 (6 bases). V was cut by 0 bases and J by 2 bases, with 11 bases left in between. Germline CDR1 reads SGDLS; CDR2 reads YYNGEE. This CDR3 spans 15 amino acids. The CDR3 sequence: CASSVEGGAQETQYF. CDR3 DNA: TGTGCCAGCAGCGTAGAAGGCGGGGCGCAAGAGACCCAGTACTTC.

This chain connects TRBV28 to TRBJ1-2, with D perhaps matching TRBD1 (6 bases). Germline lookup yields CDR1 MDHEN and CDR2 SYDVKM. The V and J ends lost 5 bases and 6 bases respectively, with 16 bases between them. This CDR3 has 14 amino acids. The CDR3 is CASSVGQLRNGYTF. In DNA, the CDR3 is TGTGCCAGCAGTGTCGGACAGCTTCGTAATGGCTACACCTTC.